One sample yielded the 26 T cell receptor beta chains listed below, sequenced in a study of identical twins. MiXCR, run by TCRdb on the 5' RACE reads, gives a single entry per CDR3 protein. The table lists about 200,000 distinct CDR3 sequences, roughly 9.4% of them singletons. Source material: memory (CD45RO+) T cells sorted from blood. The receptors shown here come from a young woman in good health.

This clonotype was counted many times. This sequence joins TRBV20-1 and TRBJ2-1, with 10 bases lining up with TRBD1. From germline, CDR1 is DFQATT and CDR2 SNEGSKA (reference sequence). The V and J ends lost 4 bases and 12 bases, in that order; junction bases with no gene match: 9. The CDR3 loop spans 13 amino acids. CDR3 DNA sequence: TGCAGTGCTAAGGGGGGGACAGGGGAAAGGCAGTTCTTC. Amino acid sequence: CSAKGGTGERQFF.

This clonotype was seen a handful of times. The rearrangement joins TRBV21-1 to TRBJ2-7; the table names TRBD2, a call not compared with the DNA. TRBV21-1 is designated a pseudogene. The CDR3 consists of 15 residues. As DNA, the CDR3 is TGTGCCAGCAGCAAAGAATTGGAGGGAGGCGTCGAGCAGTACTTC. Residues: CASSKELEGGVEQYF.

This clonotype was found many times. The rearrangement uses TRBV7-2 and TRBJ2-5; 13 nucleotides match TRBD2. This CDR3 has 16 residues. The J segment lost 4 bases and the V segment lost 6 bases, leaving 8 bases of the junction unmatched. Germline assignment: CDR1 SGHTA and CDR2 FQGNSA. CDR3 nucleotides: TGTGCCAGCAGGACCGGGACTAGCGGGATCTCAGAGACCCAGTACTTC. Amino acid sequence: CASRTGTSGISETQYF. Looking up the rest from reference TRBV7-2 and TRBJ2-5 gives the full variable domain: GAGVSQSPSNKVTEKGKDVELRCDPISGHTALYWYRQSLGQGLEFLIYFQGNSAPDKSGLPSDRFSAERTGGSVSTLTIQRTQQEDSAVYLCASRTGTSGISETQYFGPGTRLLVL.

CDR3 nucleotide sequence: TGCAGTGCTAGAGATCGGGTCGGTGGGGGGGACACAGATACGCAGTATTTT. Residues: CSARDRVGGGDTDTQYF. The chain links TRBV20-1 to TRBJ2-3; 7 nucleotides align to TRBD2. This CDR3 is built from 17 residues. The germline CDR1 and CDR2 sequences are DFQATT and SNEGSKA (reference sequence). After removal of 0 bases from V and 2 bases from J, the junction contained 11 bases not matched to a gene.

CDR3 sequence: CASSTAGSNYGYTF. The CDR3 DNA reads as TGCGCCAGCAGCACCGCCGGGTCCAACTATGGCTACACCTTC. The V and J genes are TRBV5-1 and TRBJ1-2; D is unclear. The CDR3 runs 14 residues. CDR1 and CDR2 (germline): SGHRS, YFSETQ. V was trimmed by 4 bases and J by 2 bases, leaving 12 bases between them.

The chain is built from TRBV2 and TRBJ1-5; no clear D gene. The CDR3 sequence is 11 residues long. The germline CDR1 and CDR2 sequences are SNHLY and FYNNEI. V gave up 5 bases and J gave up 11 bases, with 10 bases separating them. The CDR3 DNA sequence: TGTGCCAGCAGTTACGAGGGTGCCCAGCATTTT. Translating it yields CASSYEGAQHF. Complete variable domain (other parts from reference TRBV2 and TRBJ1-5): EPEVTQTPSHQVTQMGQEVILRCVPISNHLYFYWYRQILGQKVEFLVSFYNNEISEKSEIFDDQFSVERPDGSNFTLKIRSTKLEDSAMYFCASSYEGAQHFGDGTRLSIL.

This clonotype was picked up many times. J is TRBJ1-1 and V is TRBV7-8, with a tentative D call TRBD1 (6 bases). The V end lost 5 bases, the J end lost 0 bases, and 13 bases lay between the germline ends. CDR1 is SGHVS, CDR2 FQNEAQ, per germline. There are 15 residues in the CDR3. CDR3: CASSIGQTMNTEAFF. CDR3 bases: TGTGCCAGCAGCATCGGACAGACCATGAACACTGAAGCTTTCTTT.

This clonotype was counted ten times or more. V is TRBV5-6 and J is TRBJ2-2; D is ambiguous. This CDR3 spans 12 amino acids. Trimming stripped 0 bases from V and 6 bases from J, with 3 bases between. Germline values: CDR1 SGHDT, CDR2 YYEEEE. CDR3: CASSLGAGELFF. The CDR3 DNA reads as TGTGCCAGCAGCTTGGGCGCCGGGGAGCTGTTTTTT. Full variable domain (missing parts from reference TRBV5-6 and TRBJ2-2): DAGVTQSPTHLIKTRGQQVTLRCSPKSGHDTVSWYQQALGQGPQFIFQYYEEEERQRGNFPDRFSGHQFPNYSSELNVNALLLGDSALYLCASSLGAGELFFGEGSRLTVL.

The chain joins TRBV5-6 to TRBJ1-6; TRBD1 might be the D (5 bases). Trimming stripped 2 bases from V and 2 bases from J, with 14 bases between. The length of the CDR3 is 17 residues. Germline lookup yields CDR1 SGHDT and CDR2 YYEEEE. CDR3 nucleotide sequence: TGTGCCAGCAGCTTAATGGGGGGTCGAACCTATAATTCACCCCTCCACTTT. This sequence encodes CASSLMGGRTYNSPLHF. Complete variable domain (other parts from reference TRBV5-6 and TRBJ1-6): DAGVTQSPTHLIKTRGQQVTLRCSPKSGHDTVSWYQQALGQGPQFIFQYYEEEERQRGNFPDRFSGHQFPNYSSELNVNALLLGDSALYLCASSLMGGRTYNSPLHFGNGTRLTVT.

The gene calls are TRBV20-1 and TRBJ2-5; D possibly corresponds to TRBD2 (5 bases). CDR1 and CDR2 from the germline V gene are DFQATT and SNEGSKA (reference sequence). The CDR3 spans 13 residues. Trimming removed 5 bases at V and 2 bases at J, with 12 bases between. The CDR3 bases are TGCAGTGCTCGCCTGACGGGACAAGAGACCCAGTACTTC. Translation gives CSARLTGQETQYF.

In its sample, this clonotype was seen a few times. The V call is TRBV3-1, the J call TRBJ1-2, with D possibly matching TRBD1 (6 bases). Germline values: CDR1 LGHDT, CDR2 YNNKEL (reference sequence). The CDR3 sequence is 14 residues long. The V gene lost 4 bases and the J gene lost 4 bases, with 13 bases spanning the gap. This chain's CDR3 is CASSPGQFFYGYTF. The CDR3 nucleotides are TGTGCCAGCAGCCCCGGACAGTTCTTCTATGGCTACACCTTC.

The chain links TRBV28 to TRBJ1-2; 7 bases map to TRBD1. The CDR3 runs 12 residues. With V trimmed by 6 bases and J by 7 bases, 5 bases remained unmatched. Germline values: CDR1 MDHEN, CDR2 SYDVKM. Here the CDR3 reads CASRPSGGGYTF. The DNA of the CDR3 is TGTGCCAGCAGGCCCTCAGGGGGTGGCTACACCTTC.

This clonotype was seen at least ten times. V usage is TRBV7-9 and J usage is TRBJ1-6, with D perhaps TRBD1 (5 bases). The CDR3 runs to 15 residues. Germline assignment: CDR1 SEHNR and CDR2 FQNEAQ (reference sequence). Between the trimmed V and J ends, which lost 5 bases and 7 bases, there was a span of 15 bases. The CDR3 loop is CASSRTGTVNSPLHF. The CDR3 nucleotides are TGTGCCAGCAGCAGAACCGGGACGGTAAATTCACCCCTCCACTTT.

This clonotype was seen at least ten times. CDR3 nucleotide sequence: TGTGCCAGCTCACCACTAGCGGGGGGTGACGAGCAGTACTTC. Encoded protein: CASSPLAGGDEQYF. The V and J genes are TRBV18 and TRBJ2-7, with 10 bases lining up with TRBD2. Per the germline V gene, CDR1 is KGHSH and CDR2 is LQKENI. This CDR3 has 14 residues. V dropped 1 base and J dropped 5; count of bases not matched to a gene: 2. The full variable domain, its missing parts supplied by reference TRBV18 and TRBJ2-7, is NAGVMQNPRHLVRRRGQEARLRCSPMKGHSHVYWYRQLPEEGLKFMVYLQKENIIDESGMPKERFSAEFPKEGPSILRIQQVVRGDSAAYFCASSPLAGGDEQYFGPGTRLTVT.

This clonotype was seen a few times. V is TRBV7-3 and J is TRBJ2-7; 9 bases agree with TRBD1. The CDR3 is 13 amino acids. Germline V lookup: CDR1 SGHTA, CDR2 FQGTGA. Trimming took 4 bases from V and 6 from J; bases not matched to a gene: 4. CDR3 coding DNA: TGTGCCAGCAGCTCTCGGACAGGGGCCGAGCAGTACTTC. Translation: CASSSRTGAEQYF. The full variable domain, rest sourced from reference TRBV7-3 and TRBJ2-7, is GAGVSQTPSNKVTEKGKYVELRCDPISGHTALYWYRQSLGQGPEFLIYFQGTGAADDSGLPNDRFFAVRPEGSVSTLKIQRTERGDSAVYLCASSSRTGAEQYFGPGTRLTVT.

The V call is TRBV18, the J call TRBJ2-7; 7 positions agree with TRBD1. V shed 5 bases and J 3 bases; nucleotides not matched to a gene: 4. Germline CDR1 reads KGHSH; CDR2 reads LQKENI. The CDR3 runs 13 residues. DNA for the CDR3: TGTGCCAGCTCAGAGGGACAGAGCTACGAGCAGTACTTC. Translation gives CASSEGQSYEQYF.

The J gene is TRBJ2-1, the V gene TRBV19; 9 bases agree with TRBD2. This CDR3 comprises 17 residues. CDR1 and CDR2 from the germline V gene are LNHDA and SQIVND (reference sequence). V lost 5 bases to trimming and J lost 2 bases; unmatched junction nucleotides: 10. The CDR3, as DNA: TGTGCCAGTAGTCCCCGGGTTAGCGGGAGTGCCTACAATGAGCAGTTCTTC. Amino acid sequence: CASSPRVSGSAYNEQFF.

For the CDR3, the DNA is TGCAGTGCTTGGACAGGGGGCTCAGATACGCAGTATTTT. Encoded protein: CSAWTGGSDTQYF. The chain recombines TRBV20-1 with TRBJ2-3; 11 bases match TRBD1. Germline CDR1 reads DFQATT; CDR2 reads SNEGSKA (reference sequence). The CDR3 contains 13 residues. V dropped 5 bases and J dropped 4; count of bases not matched to a gene: 2.

This clonotype occurred a few times. This chain joins TRBV15 and TRBJ2-1, with a weak D call TRBD1 (6 bases). Germline V lookup: CDR1 LNHNV, CDR2 YYDKDF (reference sequence). With 4 bases removed from V and 9 bases from J, the gap between germline ends came to 16 bases. The CDR3 consists of 14 residues. The CDR3 coding sequence is TGTGCCACCAGCACCCGACAGGTTGGGAGTGAGCAGTTCTTC. It encodes CATSTRQVGSEQFF.

The gene calls are TRBV7-8 and TRBJ1-2; D gene uncertain. Trimming cost V 5 bases and J 4 bases, with 17 bases left between them. Germline loops: CDR1 SGHVS, CDR2 FQNEAQ. CDR3 length: 15 amino acids. CDR3 nucleotide sequence: TGTGCCAGCAGCCCAACGTCGGCGGGTCTCTATGGCTACACCTTC. As protein: CASSPTSAGLYGYTF. The full variable domain, in which reference TRBV7-8 and TRBJ1-2 provide the parts outside the CDR3, is GAGVSQSPRYKVAKRGQDVALRCDPISGHVSLFWYQQALGQGPEFLTYFQNEAQLDKSGLPSDRFFAERPEGSVSTLKIQRTQQEDSAVYLCASSPTSAGLYGYTFGSGTRLTVV.

The chain carries TRBV18 and TRBJ2-7; TRBD1 aligns across 9 bases. Germline V CDR1 and CDR2: KGHSH, LQKENI. The CDR3 has 15 residues. V was clipped by 3 bases and J by 3 bases; unmatched bases: 6. The CDR3, as DNA: TGTGCCAGCTCACCCGGACAGGGGACGTACTACGAGCAGTACTTC. It encodes CASSPGQGTYYEQYF.

This clonotype was seen repeatedly, ten times or more. The V call is TRBV3-1, the J call TRBJ2-5; unclear D gene. The V end lost 3 bases, the J end lost 5 bases, and 7 bases lay between the germline ends. Germline CDR1 reads LGHDT; CDR2 reads YNNKEL (reference sequence). The CDR3 loop spans 12 amino acids. The CDR3 sequence: CASSHGRETQYF. CDR3 DNA: TGTGCCAGCAGCCACGGTAGGGAGACCCAGTACTTC.

This clonotype was seen more than once but under ten times. V is TRBV3-1 and J is TRBJ1-5; no definite D call. Germline V gives CDR1 LGHDT, CDR2 YNNKEL (reference sequence). The CDR3 runs 15 residues. V lost 3 bases and J lost 3, with 12 bases in between. The CDR3 reads CASSQDPGYNQPQHF. CDR3 sequence (DNA): TGTGCCAGCAGCCAGGATCCAGGTTACAATCAGCCCCAGCATTTT.

This chain links TRBV2 with TRBJ1-4; D unclear. The CDR3 extends over 13 amino acids. Deletions cut 4 bases from V and 7 bases from J, with 10 bases between. Germline V gene sequence: CDR1 SNHLY, CDR2 FYNNEI. Here the CDR3 DNA reads TGTGCCAGCAGTGCTAAGCGGTCTGAAAAACTGTTTTTT. This sequence encodes CASSAKRSEKLFF. Based on the CDR3 plus reference TRBV2 and TRBJ1-4, the full variable domain is EPEVTQTPSHQVTQMGQEVILRCVPISNHLYFYWYRQILGQKVEFLVSFYNNEISEKSEIFDDQFSVERPDGSNFTLKIRSTKLEDSAMYFCASSAKRSEKLFFGSGTQLSVL.

This clonotype came up a few times. The J gene is TRBJ2-7, the V gene TRBV6-1; TRBD2 matches at 9 bases. The CDR3 spans 14 residues. Germline CDR1 and CDR2: MNHNS and SASEGT. Trimming removed 6 bases from V and 6 bases from J; junction bases left unmatched: 9. This CDR3 is CASRTAGGFSEQYF. As DNA, the CDR3 is TGTGCCAGCAGGACAGCGGGAGGCTTCTCCGAGCAGTACTTC.

This chain uses TRBV4-2 with TRBJ2-3; a possible D gene is TRBD1 (5 bases). The CDR3 is made up of 14 amino acids. Trimming removed 2 bases at V and 6 bases at J, with 12 bases between. Germline V lookup: CDR1 LGHNA, CDR2 YNFKEQ. The DNA of the CDR3 is TGTGCCAGCAGCCAACTAAAGACAGCGGATACGCAGTATTTT. Translation gives CASSQLKTADTQYF.